These T cell receptor beta chains were read from a single sample in a study of technical replicates of blood from several donors. Method: immunoSEQ multiplex PCR; TCRdb's copy keeps in-frame clones and lacks some. Of tens of thousands of clones in the sample, almost 96% were seen once. The sequenced sample consisted of T cells isolated from PBMCs. All receptors derive from a human donor in good health. The CDR3 runs from the conserved cysteine through the conserved F or W. The D gene is left open where the match is weak. Rows give clone size only sometimes, using once, few, many, or a class for an expanded clone.

D gene	clone size	J gene	V gene	CDR3 protein	CDR3 DNA
.	.	TRBJ2-2	TRBV19	CASSIRGEITGELFF	TGTGCCAGTAGTATTAGGGGCGAAATCACCGGGGAGCTGTTTTTT
TRBD2	.	TRBJ2-1	TRBV4-1	CASSQDVIAGGYPNEQFF	TGCGCCAGCAGCCAAGATGTAATAGCGGGAGGCTACCCCAATGAGCAGTTCTTC
TRBD2	.	TRBJ2-1	TRBV7-3	CASSISGSSYNEQFF	TGTGCCAGCAGCATCAGCGGGAGCTCCTACAATGAGCAGTTCTTC
TRBD1	.	TRBJ1-5	TRBV7-8	CASSSSGTGSNQPQHF	TGTGCCAGCAGCTCGTCCGGGACAGGAAGCAATCAGCCCCAGCATTTT
TRBD1	.	TRBJ2-7	TRBV27	CASSLLGQGPREQYF	TGTGCCAGCAGTTTATTGGGACAGGGCCCTCGCGAGCAGTACTTC
TRBD2	.	TRBJ2-7	TRBV6-6	CASSPGTSGYEQYF	TGTGCCAGCAGTCCCGGGACTAGCGGATACGAGCAGTACTTC
.	.	TRBJ1-1	TRBV29-1	CSGTYTEAFF	TGCAGCGGGACTTACACTGAAGCTTTCTTT
TRBD2	once	TRBJ2-2	TRBV9	CASSVVETSGTGELFF	TGTGCCAGCAGCGTAGTGGAAACTAGCGGCACCGGGGAGCTGTTTTTT
.	.	TRBJ1-2	TRBV28	CASSRGYGYTF	TGTGCCAGCAGTAGAGGGTATGGCTACACCTTC
TRBD2	.	TRBJ2-2	TRBV7-8	CASSLSGGWELFF	TGTGCCAGCAGCTTAAGCGGGGGGTGGGAGCTGTTTTTT
TRBD2	.	TRBJ2-7	TRBV5-4	CASSSELLPGTIVREQYF	TGTGCCAGCAGCTCGGAACTGCTTCCCGGGACTATCGTCCGCGAGCAGTACTTC
.	once	TRBJ2-7	TRBV19	CASSIRVLREQYF	TGTGCCAGTAGTATCCGGGTCTTACGGGAGCAGTACTTC
TRBD1	.	TRBJ1-2	TRBV7-2	CASGTRDRGLYGYTF	TGTGCCAGCGGCACCCGGGACAGGGGCCTCTATGGCTACACCTTC
.	.	TRBJ2-2	TRBV11-3	CASSYSGNTGELFF	TGTGCCAGCAGCTATTCAGGGAACACCGGGGAGCTGTTTTTT
TRBD1	.	TRBJ2-1	TRBV7-2	CASSGDRGLSYNEQFF	TGTGCCAGCAGCGGGGACAGGGGGCTATCCTACAATGAGCAGTTCTTC
TRBD1	once	TRBJ2-7	TRBV5-4	CASSLSGQGGEQYF	TGTGCCAGCAGCTTATCGGGACAGGGTGGGGAGCAGTACTTC
TRBD2	.	TRBJ2-1	TRBV6-6	CASRFPGLEINEQFF	TGTGCCAGCAGGTTTCCGGGACTAGAAATCAATGAGCAGTTCTTC
TRBD2	.	TRBJ2-5	TRBV28	CASSLQGLARETQYF	TGTGCCAGCAGTCTTCAGGGACTAGCGAGAGAGACCCAGTACTTC
.	.	TRBJ2-7	TRBV15	CATSRDPRENEQYF	TGTGCCACCAGCAGAGATCCACGCGAAAACGAGCAGTACTTC
.	.	TRBJ2-3	TRBV7-3	CASSLMSRGSTDTQYF	TGTGCCAGCAGCTTAATGTCCCGGGGGAGCACAGATACGCAGTATTTT
TRBD1	.	TRBJ2-1	TRBV13	CATGQGAKSLNEQFF	TGTGCCACGGGACAGGGGGCGAAATCCCTTAATGAGCAGTTCTTC
.	.	TRBJ1-5	TRBV10-3	CAITQVSFRNQPQHF	TGTGCCATCACCCAAGTAAGCTTCAGGAATCAGCCCCAGCATTTT
.	.	TRBJ2-7	TRBV30	CAWSRRRGEQYF	TGTGCCTGGAGTCGACGGCGAGGGGAGCAGTACTTC
TRBD1	few	TRBJ1-1	TRBV28	CASSVSTGGEGEAFF	TGTGCCAGCAGTGTCTCAACAGGGGGAGAAGGTGAAGCTTTCTTT
.	.	TRBJ1-5	TRBV28	CASSFPRSNQPQHF	TGTGCCAGCAGTTTCCCGAGGAGCAATCAGCCCCAGCATTTT
.	.	TRBJ2-3	TRBV28	CASSPLGGGTDTQYF	TGTGCCAGCAGTCCCCTAGGGGGAGGCACAGATACGCAGTATTTT
.	.	TRBJ1-1	TRBV2	CASRAVTMNTEAFF	TGTGCCAGCAGGGCCGTAACCATGAACACTGAAGCTTTCTTT
.	.	TRBJ2-7	TRBV2	CASVGGTQSNEQYF	TGTGCCAGCGTTGGAGGAACGCAGAGCAACGAGCAGTACTTC
.	.	TRBJ1-2	TRBV20-1	CSATPLEGYTF	TGCAGTGCTACCCCCTTGGAGGGCTACACCTTC
.	once	TRBJ1-2	TRBV6-5	CASSYSRLVGYTF	TGTGCCAGCAGTTACTCGCGGTTGGTTGGCTACACCTTC
.	.	TRBJ2-3	TRBV5-1	CASSFASSSTDTQYF	TGCGCCAGCAGCTTCGCAAGTAGTAGCACAGATACGCAGTATTTT
.	.	TRBJ2-1	TRBV7-7	CASSLYSSSSYNEQFF	TGTGCCAGCAGCTTATATTCTAGCAGCTCCTACAATGAGCAGTTCTTC
.	.	TRBJ2-7	TRBV19	CASSIVARDGYEQYF	TGTGCCAGTAGTATAGTGGCCAGGGATGGGTACGAGCAGTACTTC
TRBD2	.	TRBJ2-3	TRBV11-3	CASSPGLAGPGSRDTQYF	TGTGCCAGCAGCCCAGGACTAGCGGGACCGGGAAGTCGGGATACGCAGTATTTT
TRBD2	.	TRBJ2-2	TRBV4-3	CASRITSGPVGELFF	TGCGCCAGCAGAATTACTAGCGGGCCGGTAGGGGAGCTGTTTTTT
.	.	TRBJ1-1	TRBV5-8	CASSLWLEAFF	TGTGCCAGCAGCTTGTGGCTCGAAGCTTTCTTT
TRBD2	.	TRBJ2-5	TRBV4-3	CASSQDWLAEETQYF	TGCGCCAGCAGCCAAGATTGGCTAGCGGAAGAGACCCAGTACTTC
TRBD1	.	TRBJ2-7	TRBV9	CASSTSETGEFYEQYF	TGTGCCAGCAGCACTTCAGAGACAGGGGAGTTCTACGAGCAGTACTTC
TRBD1	.	TRBJ2-7	TRBV19	CASRPRTGGTYEQYF	TGTGCCAGTAGACCGCGGACAGGGGGAACCTACGAGCAGTACTTC
.	.	TRBJ2-7	TRBV27	CASSLLGSPYEQYF	TGTGCCAGCAGTTTACTCGGGAGTCCCTACGAGCAGTACTTC
TRBD2	.	TRBJ2-1	TRBV7-2	CASSLDASGSDEQFF	TGTGCCAGCAGCTTAGACGCTAGCGGGAGCGATGAGCAGTTCTTC
TRBD1	.	TRBJ1-4	TRBV15	CATSRGLGQGSNEKLFF	TGTGCCACCAGCAGAGGCCTGGGACAGGGCTCTAATGAAAAACTGTTTTTT
TRBD1	.	TRBJ1-1	TRBV6-5	CASRGGGNTEAFF	TGTGCCAGCAGAGGAGGGGGCAACACTGAAGCTTTCTTT
.	.	TRBJ2-2	TRBV7-3	CASSFSSGELFF	TGTGCCAGCAGCTTTTCGTCCGGGGAGCTGTTTTTT
.	.	TRBJ1-5	TRBV6-1	CASSDFGVGRFSNQPQHF	TGTGCCAGCAGTGATTTTGGGGTAGGGAGGTTTAGCAATCAGCCCCAGCATTTT
TRBD2	.	TRBJ2-3	TRBV2	CASSARPSGSTDTQYF	TGTGCCAGCAGTGCTCGTCCTAGCGGAAGCACAGATACGCAGTATTTT
TRBD1	.	TRBJ1-5	TRBV7-2	CASSSSGTGGRQPQHF	TGTGCCAGCAGCTCATCCGGGACAGGGGGCCGTCAGCCCCAGCATTTT
TRBD1	.	TRBJ1-1	TRBV7-3	CASSFWGQGVLNTEAFF	TGTGCCAGCAGCTTTTGGGGACAGGGGGTGTTGAACACTGAAGCTTTCTTT
.	.	TRBJ2-1	TRBV5-1	CASSFLLPSQGNTNEQFF	TGCGCCAGCAGCTTTCTTCTTCCCTCCCAGGGAAATACGAATGAGCAGTTCTTC
.	.	TRBJ1-2	TRBV28	CASSPSLLNSYGYTF	TGTGCCAGCAGTCCCTCATTACTTAACTCCTATGGCTACACCTTC
.	.	TRBJ1-3	TRBV4-2	CASSQERGTGNTIYF	TGTGCCAGCAGCCAAGAACGGGGAACTGGAAACACCATATATTTT
.	.	TRBJ1-5	TRBV7-2	CASSRTPAYYSNQPQHF	TGTGCCAGCAGCCGGACTCCAGCCTACTATAGCAATCAGCCCCAGCATTTT
TRBD1	.	TRBJ2-7	TRBV29-1	CSVQSLGQGAGYEQYF	TGCAGCGTTCAGTCCCTGGGACAGGGGGCCGGCTACGAGCAGTACTTC
TRBD1	.	TRBJ1-2	TRBV15	CATSRPGQGPGYTF	TGTGCCACCAGCAGACCGGGACAGGGGCCTGGCTACACCTTC
TRBD1	.	TRBJ1-2	TRBV14	CASSQGQGFGYGYTF	TGTGCCAGCAGCCAGGGACAGGGGTTCGGCTATGGCTACACCTTC
TRBD1	.	TRBJ1-2	TRBV19	CASSTRTGAYGYTF	TGTGCCAGTAGTACCCGGACAGGGGCCTATGGCTACACCTTC
TRBD1	.	TRBJ1-1	TRBV5-1	CASSHQGAEAFF	TGCGCCAGCAGCCACCAGGGGGCCGAAGCTTTCTTT
.	.	TRBJ2-6	TRBV2	CASREGTGRISGANVLTF	TGTGCCAGCAGGGAGGGGACCGGCCGCATCTCTGGGGCCAACGTCCTGACTTTC
.	.	TRBJ1-5	TRBV27	CASSLWGGQPQHF	TGTGCCAGCAGTTTATGGGGAGGTCAGCCCCAGCATTTT